This passage covers 11 T cell receptor beta chains from one sample sequenced in a study of T cells in women clearing cervical HPV infection. Sequencing used immunoSEQ multiplex PCR; TCRdb keeps in-frame clones, though not all of them. Its clone listing holds 39,000 or so clones. The specimen was blood buffy coat. The receptors originated from a woman between 18 and 70 years old with a cervical HPV16 infection that either progressed to CIN3+ or cleared (not recorded which).

A word on this clone: The read is 3 residues too short to cover the CDR3 end, so that end is filled in from the germline J gene. This chain uses TRBV5-1 with TRBJ2-3; tentative D call: TRBD2 (6 bases). The germline V gene encodes CDR1 SGHRS and CDR2 YFSETQ. The CDR3 runs to 20 residues. V was trimmed by 3 bases and J by 0 bases, leaving 26 bases between them. CDR3 loop: CASSSGRRRATSTSTDTQYF. The DNA read from the CDR3 is TGCGCCAGCAGCTCGGGGAGGAGGAGAGCCACATCTACTAGCACAGATACG. Together with reference TRBV5-1 and TRBJ2-3, the CDR3 gives the full variable domain: KAGVTQTPRYLIKTRGQQVTLSCSPISGHRSVSWYQQTPGQGLQFLFEYFSETQRNKGNFPGRFSGRQFSNSRSEMNVSTLELGDSALYLCASSSGRRRATSTSTDTQYFGPGTRLTVL.

Concerning this clone itself: The read ends 3 residues shy of where the CDR3 ends; the end is completed using the germline J gene. This sequence joins TRBV7-8 and TRBJ1-2, with D uncertain. The CDR3 runs to 13 residues. Germline lookup yields CDR1 SGHVS and CDR2 FQNEAQ. The CDR3 loop reads CASSLALTDTYTF. The part of the CDR3 DNA that was read is TGTGCCAGCAGCTTAGCGCTGACTGATACC. Full variable domain (outside the CDR3, taken from reference TRBV7-8 and TRBJ1-2): GAGVSQSPRYKVAKRGQDVALRCDPISGHVSLFWYQQALGQGPEFLTYFQNEAQLDKSGLPSDRFFAERPEGSVSTLKIQRTQQEDSAVYLCASSLALTDTYTFGSGTRLTVV.

In the case of this clone: The missing CDR3 end, 3 residues past where the read stops, is filled in from the germline J gene. The J gene is TRBJ1-1, the V gene TRBV14; D not certain. V was cut by 3 bases and J by 1 base, with 6 bases left in between. Per germline, CDR1 SGHDN and CDR2 FVKESK. The CDR3 extends over 13 amino acids. The CDR3 sequence is CASSHLPNTEAFF. The DNA read from the CDR3 is TGTGCCAGCAGCCATCTCCCGAACACTGAA.

As for this clone: The read ends 3 residues early relative to the CDR3; the germline J gene fills the gap. This sequence joins TRBV7-9 and TRBJ2-7, with D hard to call. Trimming left V 5 bases short and J 5 bases short, with 13 bases between. The CDR3 is made up of 13 amino acids. Germline assignment: CDR1 SEHNR and CDR2 FQNEAQ (reference sequence). The CDR3 reads CASSPRRFNEQYF. The covered CDR3 bases are TGTGCCAGCAGCCCTCGGCGGTTCAACGAG.

A remark on this clone: The CDR3 extends 3 residues past the end of the read, so its final part is completed from the germline J gene. This chain links TRBV18 with TRBJ1-5, with a tentative D call TRBD1 (5 bases). The CDR3 is 17 amino acids. V was shortened by 3 bases and J by 4 bases, with 19 bases between the two germline ends. The V gene's germline CDR1 is KGHSH and CDR2 LQKENI. CDR3 DNA (partial): TGTGCCAGCTCACCCCAGGGTCCGGGAGGGATAAATCAGCCC. Amino acid sequence: CASSPQGPGGINQP. The full CDR3 is CASSPQGPGGINQPQHF.

To note about this clone: The CDR3 end is not reached by the read, which stops 3 residues before it; the germline J gene fills it in. The V gene is TRBV7-9, the J gene TRBJ1-2; D uncertain. Germline CDR1 SEHNR, CDR2 FQNEAQ (reference sequence). CDR3 size: 15 residues. The DNA read from the CDR3 is TGTGCCAGCAGCTTAGGTGGTTTCGAGCGAGATACC. Its translation: CASSLGGFERDT. Given in full, the CDR3 is CASSLGGFERDTYTF.

Concerning this clone: The read halts 3 residues ahead of the CDR3 end, with the missing end drawn from the germline J gene. The V gene is TRBV12-5, the J gene TRBJ1-5; tentatively, D is TRBD1 (5 bases). Trimming left V 1 base short and J 7 bases short, with 11 bases between. The CDR3 extends over 14 amino acids. Germline V gene lookup returns CDR1 LGHNT and CDR2 FRNRAP. CDR3 in amino acids: CASGLDGGYQPQHF. The covered CDR3 bases are TGTGCTAGTGGTTTGGACGGGGGGTACCAGCCC.

Concerning this clone: The read terminates 3 residues before the CDR3 end, so the remaining end is supplied by the germline J gene. The V and J genes are TRBV5-1 and TRBJ1-2, with D possibly TRBD1 on 6 matching bases. This CDR3 region has 14 residues. Germline-derived CDR1 and CDR2 are SGHRS and YFSETQ. V lost 2 bases, J lost 6 bases, and 14 bases lay in between. The CDR3 protein is CASSFGGPGNGYTF. The CDR3 bases that were read are TGCGCCAGCAGCTTCGGGGGGCCGGGAAATGGC.

The part of the CDR3 DNA that was read is TGCGCCAGCAGCCCCGGTCAACTAGACGGGACC. This translates into CASSPGQLDGT. The whole CDR3 sequence reads CASSPGQLDGTQYF. The chain joins TRBV5-1 to TRBJ2-5, with a tentative D call TRBD2 (5 bases). The read finishes 3 residues shy of the CDR3 end, and the germline J gene is used to complete it. CDR3 length: 14 amino acids. V was cut by 4 bases and J by 7 bases, with 17 bases left in between. Looked up from germline, CDR1 is SGHRS and CDR2 is YFSETQ. The variable domain in full, completed from reference TRBV5-1 and TRBJ2-5, reads KAGVTQTPRYLIKTRGQQVTLSCSPISGHRSVSWYQQTPGQGLQFLFEYFSETQRNKGNFPGRFSGRQFSNSRSEMNVSTLELGDSALYLCASSPGQLDGTQYFGPGTRLLVL.

In the case of this clone: The sequence runs out 3 residues before the end of the CDR3; the remainder is reconstructed from the germline J gene. The chain couples TRBV18 to TRBJ2-4, with a weak D call TRBD1 (5 bases). The CDR3 runs to 13 residues. The germline CDR1 and CDR2 sequences are KGHSH and LQKENI. The DNA read from the CDR3 is TGTGCCAGCTCACCACAGGGGCATCAAGGT. This sequence encodes CASSPQGHQG. The CDR3 as a whole reads CASSPQGHQGQYF.

For this clone: The junction and the germline gene differ at one end; a read error may be behind it. The CDR3 is cut off 3 residues early in the read; its end comes from the germline J gene. The V call is TRBV4-2, the J call TRBJ2-7, with a possible D match to TRBD1 (5 bases). CDR1 LGHNA and CDR2 YNFKEQ come from the germline V gene. The CDR3 is 17 residues long. Incomplete CDR3 DNA: TGCGCCAGCAGCCAAGCGTTCGCCATTCAGGGATCCTACGAG. Amino acid sequence: CASSQAFAIQGSYE. The full CDR3 sequence reads CASSQAFAIQGSYEQYF.